This TCR beta chain is from a study of control samples from healthy donors and cancer patients (TCRdb year 2020). Of note for this clone: The antigen this receptor binds is unknown. It has no much larger one-base neighbor in the sample; base qualities were not kept.

Libraries came from the immunoSEQ multiplex PCR assay. Sourced from immuneACCESS, this table was stored by TCRdb with only in-frame sequences that have V and J called. A share of the clones is absent; for the studies checked, an unresolved V gene accounts for under half, and the remainder has no known explanation. In this sample the table shows approximately 53,000 clones, around 93% of which occur a single time. In total, the top ten clones hold about 0.91% of the sample. The germline V gene yields SGHAT for CDR1 and FQNNGV for CDR2. The CDR3 starts with the cysteine, ends with the phenylalanine, and has 17 residues. Only the CDR3 DNA stays, 51 bases, in frame from base 1. V is pared back by 0 bases and J by 3 bases, with 17 bases lying between the germline termini.

Material: PBMCs. This receptor was taken from a man aged 25-45 years with colorectal cancer. This chain joins TRBV11-2 to TRBJ2-5; the D gene is possibly TRBD2, with 6 bases matching. CDR3 region: CASSLDRLRQREETQYF. The bases read TGTGCCAGCAGCTTAGATCGATTGAGACAGCGGGAAGAGACCCAGTACTTC.